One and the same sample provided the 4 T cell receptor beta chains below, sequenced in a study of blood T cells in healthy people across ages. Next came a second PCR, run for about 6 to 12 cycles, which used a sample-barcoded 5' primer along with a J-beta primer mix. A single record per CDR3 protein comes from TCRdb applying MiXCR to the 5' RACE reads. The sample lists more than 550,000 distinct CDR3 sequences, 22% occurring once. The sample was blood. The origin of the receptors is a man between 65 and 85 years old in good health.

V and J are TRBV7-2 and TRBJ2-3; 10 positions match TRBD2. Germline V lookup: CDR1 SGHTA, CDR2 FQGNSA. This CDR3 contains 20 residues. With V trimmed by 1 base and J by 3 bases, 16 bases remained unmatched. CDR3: CASSLGPSGGLGVPTDTQYF. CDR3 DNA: TGTGCCAGCAGCTTAGGGCCTAGCGGGGGCCTGGGGGTTCCGACAGATACGCAGTATTTT. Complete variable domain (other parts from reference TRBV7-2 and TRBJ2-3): GAGVSQSPSNKVTEKGKDVELRCDPISGHTALYWYRQSLGQGLEFLIYFQGNSAPDKSGLPSDRFSAERTGGSVSTLTIQRTQQEDSAVYLCASSLGPSGGLGVPTDTQYFGPGTRLTVL.

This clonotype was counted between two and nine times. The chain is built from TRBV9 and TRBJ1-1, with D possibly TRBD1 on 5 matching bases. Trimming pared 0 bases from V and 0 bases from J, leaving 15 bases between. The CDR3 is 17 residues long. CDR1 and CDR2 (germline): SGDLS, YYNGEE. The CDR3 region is CASSVAPPTGMNTEAFF. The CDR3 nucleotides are TGTGCCAGCAGCGTAGCCCCCCCCACAGGCATGAACACTGAAGCTTTCTTT.

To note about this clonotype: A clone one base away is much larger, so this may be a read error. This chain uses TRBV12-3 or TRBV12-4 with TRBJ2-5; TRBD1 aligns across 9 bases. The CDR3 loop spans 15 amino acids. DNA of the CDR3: TGTGCCAGCAGTTCCCAGACAGGGGGAACGGAGACCCAGAACTTC. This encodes CASSSQTGGTETQNF.

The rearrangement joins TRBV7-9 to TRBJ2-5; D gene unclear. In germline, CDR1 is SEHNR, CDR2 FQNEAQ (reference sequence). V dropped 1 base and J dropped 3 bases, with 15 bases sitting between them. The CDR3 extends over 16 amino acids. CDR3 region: CASSLELLEGKETQYF. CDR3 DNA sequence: TGTGCCAGCAGCTTAGAACTGTTAGAAGGTAAAGAGACCCAGTACTTC.